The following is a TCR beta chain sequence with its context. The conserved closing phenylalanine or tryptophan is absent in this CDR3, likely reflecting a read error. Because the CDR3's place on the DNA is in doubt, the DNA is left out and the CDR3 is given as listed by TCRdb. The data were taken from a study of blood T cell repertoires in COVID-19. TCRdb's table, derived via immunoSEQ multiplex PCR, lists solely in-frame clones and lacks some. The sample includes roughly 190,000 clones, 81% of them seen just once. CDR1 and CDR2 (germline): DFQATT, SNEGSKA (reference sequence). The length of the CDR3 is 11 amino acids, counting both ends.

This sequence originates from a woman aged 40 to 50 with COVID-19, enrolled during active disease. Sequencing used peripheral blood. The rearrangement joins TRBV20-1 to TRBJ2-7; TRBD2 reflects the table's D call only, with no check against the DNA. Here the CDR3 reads CSARGGSREYA.